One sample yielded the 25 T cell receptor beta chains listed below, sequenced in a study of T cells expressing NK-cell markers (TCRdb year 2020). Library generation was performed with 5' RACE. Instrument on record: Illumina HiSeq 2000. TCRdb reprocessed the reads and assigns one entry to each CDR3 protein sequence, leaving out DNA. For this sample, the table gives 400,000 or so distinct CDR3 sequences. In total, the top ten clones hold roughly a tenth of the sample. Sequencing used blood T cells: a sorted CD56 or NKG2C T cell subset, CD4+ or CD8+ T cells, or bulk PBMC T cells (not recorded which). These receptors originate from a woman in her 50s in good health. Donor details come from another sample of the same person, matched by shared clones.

The CDR3 here is CASSYPGLETQYF. The genes are TRBV6-5 and TRBJ2-5; the D gene TCRdb calls, TRBD2, cannot be checked with no DNA. The V gene's germline CDR1 is MNHEY and CDR2 SVGAGI. This CDR3 region has 13 residues.

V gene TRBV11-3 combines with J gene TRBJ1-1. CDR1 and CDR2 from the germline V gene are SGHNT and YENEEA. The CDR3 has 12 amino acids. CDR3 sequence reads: CASRDFGTEAFF.

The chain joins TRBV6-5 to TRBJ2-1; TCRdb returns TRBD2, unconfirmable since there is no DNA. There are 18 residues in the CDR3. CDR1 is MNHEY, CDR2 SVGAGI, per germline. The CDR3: CASSYDASQLALYNEQFF.

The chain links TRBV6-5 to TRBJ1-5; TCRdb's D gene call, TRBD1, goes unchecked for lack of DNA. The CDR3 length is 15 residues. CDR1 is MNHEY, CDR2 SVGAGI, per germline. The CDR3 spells CASSSLSGGNQPQHF.

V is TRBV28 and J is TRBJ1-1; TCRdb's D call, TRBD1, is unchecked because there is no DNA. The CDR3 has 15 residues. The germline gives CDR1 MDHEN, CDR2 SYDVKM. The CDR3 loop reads CASSLTNRARAEAFF.

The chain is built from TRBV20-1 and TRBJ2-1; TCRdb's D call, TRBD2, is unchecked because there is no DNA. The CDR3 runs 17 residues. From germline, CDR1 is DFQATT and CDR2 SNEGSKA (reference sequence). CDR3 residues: CSARDPWNSGTGNEQFF.

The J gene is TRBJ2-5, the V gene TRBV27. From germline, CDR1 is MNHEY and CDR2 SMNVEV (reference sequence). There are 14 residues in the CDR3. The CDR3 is CASSRLSDLETQYF.

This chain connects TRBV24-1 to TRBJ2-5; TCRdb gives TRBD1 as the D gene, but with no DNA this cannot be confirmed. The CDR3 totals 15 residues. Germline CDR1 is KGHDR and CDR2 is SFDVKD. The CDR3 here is CATSDGRGIQETQYF.

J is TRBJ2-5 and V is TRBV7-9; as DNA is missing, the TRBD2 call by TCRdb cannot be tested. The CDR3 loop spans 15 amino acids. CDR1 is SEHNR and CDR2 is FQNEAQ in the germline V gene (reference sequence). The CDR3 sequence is CASSLEGASVKTQYF.

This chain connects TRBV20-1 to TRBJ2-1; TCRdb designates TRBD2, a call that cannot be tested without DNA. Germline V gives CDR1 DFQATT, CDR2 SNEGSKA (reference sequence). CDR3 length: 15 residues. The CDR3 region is CSARAQGLAGNEQFF.

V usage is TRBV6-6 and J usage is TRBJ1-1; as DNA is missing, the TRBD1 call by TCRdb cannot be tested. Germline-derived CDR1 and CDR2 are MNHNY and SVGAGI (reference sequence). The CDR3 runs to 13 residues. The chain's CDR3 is CASSRQGHTEAFF.

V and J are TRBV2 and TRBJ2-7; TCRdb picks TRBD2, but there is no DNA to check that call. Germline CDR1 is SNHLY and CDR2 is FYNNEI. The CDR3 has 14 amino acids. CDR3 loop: CASGGRRTSGEQYF.

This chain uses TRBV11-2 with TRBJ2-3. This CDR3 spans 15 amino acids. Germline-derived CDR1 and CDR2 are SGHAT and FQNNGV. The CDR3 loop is CASSSSGDPTDTQYF.

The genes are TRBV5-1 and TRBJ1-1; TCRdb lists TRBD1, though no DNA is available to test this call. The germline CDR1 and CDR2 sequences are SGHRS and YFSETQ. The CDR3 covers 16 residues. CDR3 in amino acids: CASSFRIQGASAEAFF.

The CDR3 loop reads CATSLDGSSYNEQFF. The rearrangement links TRBV15 to TRBJ2-1. The germline CDR1 and CDR2 sequences are LNHNV and YYDKDF (reference sequence). The CDR3 extends over 15 amino acids.

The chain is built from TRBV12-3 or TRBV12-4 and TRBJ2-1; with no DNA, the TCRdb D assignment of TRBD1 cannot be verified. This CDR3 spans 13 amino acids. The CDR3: CASSFAQGNEQFF.

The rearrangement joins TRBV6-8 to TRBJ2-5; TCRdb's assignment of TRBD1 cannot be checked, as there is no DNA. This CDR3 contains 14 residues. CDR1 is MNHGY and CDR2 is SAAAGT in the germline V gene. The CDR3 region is CASRTDRNQETQYF.

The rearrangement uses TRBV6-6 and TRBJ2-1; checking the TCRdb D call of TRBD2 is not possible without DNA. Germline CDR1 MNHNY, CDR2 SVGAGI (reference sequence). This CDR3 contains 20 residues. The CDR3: CASSYDAIAGGPGSYNEQFF.

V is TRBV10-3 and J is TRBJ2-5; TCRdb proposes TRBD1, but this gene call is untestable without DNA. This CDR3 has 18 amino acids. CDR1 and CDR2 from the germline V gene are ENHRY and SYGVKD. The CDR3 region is CAISSGPPGQGPQETQYF.

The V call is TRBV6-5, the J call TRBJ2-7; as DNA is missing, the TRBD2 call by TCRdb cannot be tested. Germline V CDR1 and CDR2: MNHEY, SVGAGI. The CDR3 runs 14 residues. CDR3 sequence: CASREELGDDEQYF.

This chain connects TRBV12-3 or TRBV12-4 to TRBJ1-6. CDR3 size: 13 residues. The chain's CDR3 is CASSFRGSSPLHF.

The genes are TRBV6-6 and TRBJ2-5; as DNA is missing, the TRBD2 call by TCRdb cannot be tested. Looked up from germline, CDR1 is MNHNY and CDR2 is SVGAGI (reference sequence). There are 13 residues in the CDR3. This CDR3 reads CASRREGKETQYF.

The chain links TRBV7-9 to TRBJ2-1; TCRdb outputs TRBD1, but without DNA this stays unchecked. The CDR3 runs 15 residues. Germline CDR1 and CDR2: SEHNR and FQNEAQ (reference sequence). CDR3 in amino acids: CASSRGDRVVDEQFF.

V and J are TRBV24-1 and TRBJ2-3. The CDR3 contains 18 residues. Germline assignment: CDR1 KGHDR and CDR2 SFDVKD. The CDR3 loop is CATSDPRRVGTSTDTQYF.

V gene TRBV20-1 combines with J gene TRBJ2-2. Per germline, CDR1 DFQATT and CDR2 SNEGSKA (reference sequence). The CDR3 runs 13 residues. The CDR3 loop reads CSARTVGTGELFF.